These T cell receptor beta chains were read from a single sample in a study of blood T cell repertoires in COVID-19. Clones were read by immunoSEQ multiplex PCR, and TCRdb kept only the in-frame ones, dropping some. The sample carries 150,000 to 200,000 clones, around 80% recorded once. The sample taken for sequencing was peripheral blood. These receptors all stem from a woman over 75 with active or convalescent COVID-19. CDR3s include the opening cysteine and the closing phenylalanine or tryptophan. D genes are given only for firm matches. Clone size is shown for a subset of rows, as once, few, many or a class of expanded clone.

TRBV11-2	TRBJ2-7	TRBD1	NA	TGTGCCAGCAGAAGGACAGGGAGACGCTACGAGCAGTACTTC	CASRRTGRRYEQYF
TRBV11-3	TRBJ2-7	NA	NA	TGTGCCAGCAGCTTTCCGGACATAGCCTACGAGCAGTACTTC	CASSFPDIAYEQYF
TRBV7-2	TRBJ2-3	TRBD1	NA	TGTGCCAGCAGCTTAACAGGGGGCACAGATACGCAGTATTTT	CASSLTGGTDTQYF
TRBV19	TRBJ1-5	TRBD1	NA	TGTGCCAGTAGTCACCAGGGGGCCGGCAATCAGCCCCAGCATTTT	CASSHQGAGNQPQHF
TRBV28	TRBJ1-3	NA	NA	TGTGCCAGCAGTTTATGGACAGCGAGCAACTCTGGAAACACCATATATTTT	CASSLWTASNSGNTIYF
TRBV6-1	TRBJ1-1	NA	NA	TGTGCCAGCAGTGAGTCGGTGAACACTGAAGCTTTCTTT	CASSESVNTEAFF
TRBV5-1	TRBJ2-7	NA	few	TGCGCCAGCAGCCGCTCAGGGGGGCCCTACGAGCAGTACTTC	CASSRSGGPYEQYF
TRBV5-4	TRBJ2-2	TRBD1	NA	TGTGCCAGCAGCCTTGGGACAGGGGGCTGGACCGGGGAGCTGTTTTTT	CASSLGTGGWTGELFF
TRBV11-2	TRBJ2-1	TRBD2	NA	TGTGCCAGCAGCTCTACGGGGAGGGGAATCGATGAGCAGTTCTTC	CASSSTGRGIDEQFF
TRBV6-5	TRBJ1-2	NA	once	TGTGCCAGCAGTTACGGGGGCGGTGATGGCTACACCTTC	CASSYGGGDGYTF
TRBV27	TRBJ1-6	NA	NA	TGTGCCAGCAGTTTCAACAGTCCTAATTCACCCCTCCACTTT	CASSFNSPNSPLHF
TRBV4-2	TRBJ2-6	NA	NA	TGTGCCAGCAGCCAAGATTACAGCTCTGGGGCCAACGTCCTGACTTTC	CASSQDYSSGANVLTF
TRBV9	TRBJ1-2	NA	once	TGTGCCAGCAATTTGGGACTGTCGGGCGGCTACACCTTC	CASNLGLSGGYTF
TRBV5-4	TRBJ2-3	TRBD1	NA	TGTGCCAGCAGCCTAAGACAGGGGGTCGCTATTACGACCACAGATACGCAGTATTTT	CASSLRQGVAITTTDTQYF
TRBV6-5	TRBJ2-7	NA	NA	TGTGCCAGCAGTTACCAAGTTACGGGGGACGAGCAGTACTTC	CASSYQVTGDEQYF
TRBV5-1	TRBJ2-3	NA	NA	TGCGCCAGCAGCCCCCAAGGCAGGGGGGACACAGATACGCAGTATTTT	CASSPQGRGDTDTQYF
TRBV3-1/TRBV3-2	TRBJ1-6	TRBD1	once	TGTGCCAGCAGCCCGGACAGGGGGCCCGAGAATTCACCCCTCCACTTT	CASSPDRGPENSPLHF
TRBV27	TRBJ2-1	TRBD2	NA	TGTGCCAGCACGTTGACTAGCGGGGGGGTATACAATGAGCAGTTCTTC	CASTLTSGGVYNEQFF
TRBV11-2	TRBJ2-1	TRBD2	NA	TGTGCCAGCAGCCAACAATTTTCGGGGGGCAATGAGCAGTTCTTC	CASSQQFSGGNEQFF
TRBV19	TRBJ2-1	TRBD1	NA	TGTGCCAGTAGTTTTACGGGACAGGGGTACAATGAGCAGTTCTTC	CASSFTGQGYNEQFF
TRBV5-1	TRBJ1-2	NA	few	TGCGCCAGCAGCTTGGACAGGGCTACCTATGGCTACACCTTC	CASSLDRATYGYTF
TRBV29-1	TRBJ1-1	NA	NA	TGCAGCGCCGGGGAGGGGAACACTGAAGCTTTCTTT	CSAGEGNTEAFF
TRBV13	TRBJ2-7	NA	NA	TGTGCCAGCAGCTTATTCTTTGCAGGGCACGAGCAGTACTTC	CASSLFFAGHEQYF
TRBV5-8	TRBJ2-7	TRBD1	NA	TGTGCCAGCACAAACAGGGGACGGTGGCAGTACTTC	CASTNRGRWQYF
TRBV28	TRBJ1-2	NA	NA	TGTGCCAGCAGCATCGACAGGCTCAACTATGGCTACACCTTC	CASSIDRLNYGYTF
TRBV5-4	TRBJ1-5	NA	NA	TGTGCCAGCAGCCGGGGGGGTGATAGCAATCAGCCCCAGCATTTT	CASSRGGDSNQPQHF
TRBV19	TRBJ1-2	TRBD1	NA	TGTGCCAGTAGTACATGGACAGGGGGAGACACTTATGGCTACACCTTC	CASSTWTGGDTYGYTF
TRBV7-9	TRBJ1-2	NA	NA	TGTGCCAGCAGCTTAGGAGCCTATGGCTACACCTTC	CASSLGAYGYTF
TRBV12-3/TRBV12-4	TRBJ1-1	TRBD1	NA	TGTGCCAGCAGGCGACAGGGGAGCACTGAAGCTTTCTTT	CASRRQGSTEAFF
TRBV3-1/TRBV3-2	TRBJ2-1	TRBD2	NA	TGTGCCAGCAGCCGGACTAGCGGGGGGGCCGGTGAGCAGTTCTTC	CASSRTSGGAGEQFF
TRBV9	TRBJ2-1	TRBD2	NA	TGTGCCAGCAGCGTAGGTGGCGGGGGGGCGTACTCCGAGCAGTTCTTC	CASSVGGGGAYSEQFF
TRBV5-4	TRBJ2-7	NA	NA	TGTGCCAGCAGCTTTAACAGCTACGAGCAGTACTTC	CASSFNSYEQYF
TRBV6-2/TRBV6-3	TRBJ1-5	TRBD1	NA	TGTGCCAGCAGTTACGGAAACAGGGGCAACAATCAGCCCCAGCATTTT	CASSYGNRGNNQPQHF
TRBV19	TRBJ2-1	NA	NA	TGTGCCAGTAGGGGTCGGGGGACCTCCTACAATGAGCAGTTCTTC	CASRGRGTSYNEQFF
TRBV5-4	TRBJ2-1	TRBD1	NA	TGTGCCAGCAGCGTCAGGACAGGGGGCAATGAGCAGTTCTTC	CASSVRTGGNEQFF
TRBV19	TRBJ1-1	NA	NA	TGTGCCAGTAAAGAGCGTTTGAACACTGAAGCTTTCTTT	CASKERLNTEAFF
TRBV4-1	TRBJ1-5	NA	NA	TGCGCCAGCAGCCCCCTACAGGGCCGGGGCCCCGCACAGCCCCAGCATTTT	CASSPLQGRGPAQPQHF
TRBV4-2	TRBJ2-7	TRBD1	NA	TGTGCCAGCAGCCTCAACAGGGGGCGGCAATCCTACGAGCAGTACTTC	CASSLNRGRQSYEQYF
TRBV19	TRBJ1-2	TRBD1	NA	TGTGCCAGTAGTCGAGCCCGGACAGGGGCTGGCTATGGCTACACCTTC	CASSRARTGAGYGYTF
TRBV24-1	TRBJ1-4	NA	few	TGTGCCACCAGTGATGGACAAGGATTTGCAACTAATGAAAAACTGTTTTTT	CATSDGQGFATNEKLFF
TRBV6-1	TRBJ1-2	NA	NA	TGTGCCAGCAGTGAATCCGGGGGTCCTCTTTTCTATGGCTACACCTTC	CASSESGGPLFYGYTF